This T cell receptor (beta chain) comes out of a study of preoperative IRX-2 immunotherapy in early breast cancer. In this sample, this clone turned up a few times. Treatment: preoperative locoregional IRX-2 cytokine immunotherapy. Using immunoSEQ multiplex PCR, the repertoire was profiled, and TCRdb retains in-frame clones only, with some absent. There are over 25,000 clones in the sample; 75% to 85% occur only once, and 1% to 1.5% lies in the top ten. CDR3 size: 19 residues. CDR1 and CDR2 (germline): MGHRA, YSYEKL. V shed 1 base and J shed 0 bases, with 20 bases lying between them. Sequencing was performed on lymph node tissue, taken after IRX-2 immunotherapy. The sequence was obtained from a human donor with breast cancer. The rearrangement links TRBV4-1 to TRBJ2-3; TRBD2 is a possible D gene (5 bases). CDR3 nucleotides: TGCGCCAGCAGCCAAGGTGTAGCGCACCACCCCCGTAGCACAGATACGCAGTATTTT. This sequence encodes CASSQGVAHHPRSTDTQYF.